The 20 T cell receptor beta chains listed next were all sequenced from one sample in a study of cytomegalovirus exposure and HLA in healthy donors. The table came from immunoSEQ multiplex PCR; TCRdb's copy has only in-frame clones and leaves some out. In the table there are about 64,000 clones, approximately 90% of which are singletons. The sequenced sample was PBMCs. These receptors came from a woman aged 18-35 years in good health and CMV-seronegative.

The chain joins TRBV10-3 to TRBJ2-4; possibly TRBD2 for D (6 bases). CDR1 is ENHRY, CDR2 SYGVKD, per germline. This CDR3 comprises 14 residues. Trimming removed 3 bases at V and 7 bases at J, with 13 bases between. The CDR3 is CAISDTGERNIQYF. The DNA for the CDR3 is TGTGCCATCAGTGACACGGGGGAGAGGAACATTCAGTACTTC.

The V call is TRBV25-1, the J call TRBJ1-2; D is unresolved. Germline CDR1 is MGHDK and CDR2 is SYGVNS. The CDR3 extends over 12 amino acids. The germline V and J ends were trimmed by 4 bases and 4 bases, with 7 bases remaining between them. For the CDR3, the DNA is TGTGCCAGCAGTGCCTTCGGCTATGGCTACACCTTC. This gives the protein CASSAFGYGYTF.

The genes are TRBV27 and TRBJ2-3; possibly TRBD2 for D (6 bases). CDR1 and CDR2 (germline): MNHEY, SMNVEV (reference sequence). There are 15 residues in the CDR3. V was cut by 6 bases and J by 0 bases, with 13 bases left in between. DNA for the CDR3: TGTGCCAGCAGAACGCCGCGGGGCAGCACAGATACGCAGTATTTT. Its translation: CASRTPRGSTDTQYF.

The genes are TRBV5-1 and TRBJ1-1; TRBD1 is a possible D gene (5 bases). Germline V gene lookup returns CDR1 SGHRS and CDR2 YFSETQ. The CDR3 contains 15 residues. The V and J ends lost 0 bases and 11 bases respectively, with 20 bases between them. The CDR3 spells CASSLAPAGNYDAFF. The DNA for the CDR3 is TGCGCCAGCAGCTTGGCCCCGGCAGGGAATTATGACGCTTTCTTT.

The V gene is TRBV9, the J gene TRBJ1-2; D remains unclear. V lost 0 bases and J lost 2, with 8 bases in between. Germline lookup yields CDR1 SGDLS and CDR2 YYNGEE. The CDR3 totals 14 residues. For the CDR3, the DNA is TGTGCCAGCAGCGTAGTGGAGGGAAACTATGGCTACACCTTC. Protein sequence: CASSVVEGNYGYTF.

The rearrangement uses TRBV7-9 and TRBJ2-1; TRBD1 matches 8 bases. The CDR3 runs 14 residues. Germline-derived CDR1 and CDR2 are SEHNR and FQNEAQ (reference sequence). V lost 3 bases and J lost 5; bases outside the gene matches: 3. The CDR3 sequence is CASSFRGRHNEQFF. In nucleotides, the CDR3 is TGTGCCAGCAGCTTCAGGGGGCGGCACAATGAGCAGTTCTTC.

V usage is TRBV19 and J usage is TRBJ2-5; D is ambiguous. V gave up 7 bases and J gave up 3 bases, with 15 bases separating them. The CDR3 contains 14 residues. Germline CDR1 and CDR2: LNHDA and SQIVND (reference sequence). This CDR3 reads CASKVSTTKETQYF. CDR3 in DNA: TGTGCCAGTAAGGTTTCAACTACGAAAGAGACCCAGTACTTC.

CDR3 residues: CASSLGLLGEQFF. CDR3 in DNA: TGTGCCAGCAGCTTAGGTCTGTTGGGCGAGCAGTTCTTC. V and J are TRBV11-2 and TRBJ2-1; D ambiguous. Between the trimmed V and J ends, which lost 1 base and 10 bases, there was a span of 11 bases. The CDR3 sequence is 13 residues long. The V gene's germline CDR1 is SGHAT and CDR2 FQNNGV.

This clone appeared a few times. The rearrangement joins TRBV5-4 to TRBJ1-1; the D is unclear. CDR1 and CDR2 from the germline V gene are SGHNT and YYREEE (reference sequence). The CDR3 has 12 amino acids. Trimming pared 3 bases from V and 0 bases from J, leaving 3 bases between. CDR3 in amino acids: CASSSVNTEAFF. The CDR3 DNA is TGTGCCAGCAGCTCGGTGAACACTGAAGCTTTCTTT.

J is TRBJ1-2 and V is TRBV2; D is ambiguous. CDR1 SNHLY and CDR2 FYNNEI come from the germline V gene. This CDR3 contains 12 residues. Trimming removed 2 bases from V and 8 bases from J, with 9 bases in between. The CDR3 DNA reads as TGTGCCAGCAGTGAAAGAGGGATCGGCTACACCTTC. Translation: CASSERGIGYTF.

V and J are TRBV5-4 and TRBJ1-2; 8 positions agree with TRBD1. This CDR3 is built from 15 residues. The germline CDR1 and CDR2 sequences are SGHNT and YYREEE (reference sequence). The J segment lost 4 bases and the V segment lost 3 bases, leaving 8 bases of the junction unmatched. As DNA, the CDR3 is TGTGCCAGCAGCTGGAGGGGGCAGGGGGCCTATGGCTACACCTTC. This codes for CASSWRGQGAYGYTF.

CDR3 bases: TGCGCCAGTCGGCTAGCGGGTACCCTCTCCTACGAGCAGTACTTC. It yields the protein CASRLAGTLSYEQYF. J is TRBJ2-7 and V is TRBV10-2, with 8 bases matching TRBD2. Unmatched junction bases numbered 10, after V lost 9 bases and J lost 0 bases. Germline assignment: CDR1 WSHSY and CDR2 SAAADI. The CDR3 runs 15 residues.

The J gene is TRBJ2-3, the V gene TRBV7-3, with D tentatively TRBD1 (6 bases). CDR3 length: 14 residues. The V gene lost 3 bases and the J gene lost 6 bases, with 13 bases spanning the gap. CDR1 is SGHTA and CDR2 is FQGTGA in the germline V gene. The chain's CDR3 is CASSLNRDSDTQYF. As DNA, the CDR3 is TGTGCCAGCAGCTTGAACAGGGATTCTGATACGCAGTATTTT.

Here the CDR3 reads CASSLLQSFSGNTIYF. In DNA, the CDR3 is TGCGCCAGCAGCTTATTACAGTCCTTCTCTGGAAACACCATATATTTT. The rearrangement uses TRBV5-1 and TRBJ1-3; D ambiguous. The CDR3 spans 16 residues. CDR1 and CDR2 (germline): SGHRS, YFSETQ. The V end was cut by 2 bases, the J end by 0 bases, with 12 bases between.

The V and J genes are TRBV7-2 and TRBJ2-5; 10 nucleotides line up with TRBD2. The germline CDR1 and CDR2 sequences are SGHTA and FQGNSA. The J segment lost 5 bases and the V segment lost 3 bases, leaving 6 bases of the junction unmatched. The length of the CDR3 is 15 residues. In DNA, the CDR3 is TGTGCCAGCAGCTTGTCTAGCGGGGGTGTGGAGACCCAGTACTTC. It translates to CASSLSSGGVETQYF.

The chain carries TRBV11-2 and TRBJ1-4; D remains ambiguous. Germline V CDR1 and CDR2: SGHAT, FQNNGV. The CDR3 spans 14 residues. V gave up 1 base and J gave up 4 bases, with 7 bases separating them. This CDR3 is CASSLGGFNEKLFF. CDR3 nucleotide sequence: TGTGCCAGCAGCTTAGGAGGGTTTAATGAAAAACTGTTTTTT.

The sample holds a few counts of this clone. The chain employs TRBV11-3 and TRBJ2-2, with D possibly being TRBD2 (6 bases). Germline CDR1 is SGHNT and CDR2 is YENEEA. The V end lost 5 bases, the J end lost 4 bases, and 17 bases lay between the germline ends. The CDR3 totals 16 residues. CDR3 protein: CASSLGWGEVTGELFF. The DNA of the CDR3 is TGTGCCAGCAGCCTGGGGTGGGGGGAGGTCACCGGGGAGCTGTTTTTT.

The rearrangement joins TRBV13 to TRBJ2-3, with 14 bases matching TRBD2. Looked up from germline, CDR1 is PRHDT and CDR2 is FYEKMQ (reference sequence). V dropped 5 bases and J dropped 6; count of bases not matched to a gene: 7. This CDR3 is built from 16 residues. The CDR3 DNA sequence: TGTGCCAGCAGCCCGGGACTAGCGGGAGTTGAGGATACGCAGTATTTT. It codes for CASSPGLAGVEDTQYF.

The J gene is TRBJ2-3, the V gene TRBV9, with a possible D match to TRBD2 (6 bases). The CDR3 loop spans 13 amino acids. Germline CDR1 SGDLS, CDR2 YYNGEE. The CDR3 region is CASAGNRADTQYF. The DNA for the CDR3 is TGTGCGTCGGCGGGGAACCGGGCAGATACGCAGTATTTT.

The chain employs TRBV7-2 and TRBJ2-2; 8 nucleotides agree with TRBD1. The CDR3 totals 13 residues. The germline V gene encodes CDR1 SGHTA and CDR2 FQGNSA. V shed 4 bases and J 7 bases; nucleotides not matched to a gene: 2. In DNA form, the CDR3 reads TGTGCCAGCAGCTCCAGGGGGCTCGGGGAGCTGTTTTTT. This translates into CASSSRGLGELFF. Looking up the rest from reference TRBV7-2 and TRBJ2-2 gives the full variable domain: GAGVSQSPSNKVTEKGKDVELRCDPISGHTALYWYRQSLGQGLEFLIYFQGNSAPDKSGLPSDRFSAERTGGSVSTLTIQRTQQEDSAVYLCASSSRGLGELFFGEGSRLTVL.